This T cell receptor beta chain was obtained from a study of technical replicates of blood from a few donors. Germline V gene lookup returns CDR1 LNHDA and CDR2 SQIVND (reference sequence). V was clipped by 5 bases and J by 4 bases, with 11 bases between them. This CDR3 comprises 13 residues. The method was immunoSEQ multiplex PCR; TCRdb's version includes in-frame clones alone and lacks a portion of them. The data hold around 73,000 clones, with 90% to 95% observed a single time. This chain joins TRBV19 and TRBJ1-2; TRBD1 is a possible D gene (6 bases). Sequenced material: PBMCs. The sequence was collected from a human donor in good health. Some clones in this sample may be carry-over from other donors' samples. CDR3 in amino acids: CASSYREGYGYTF. CDR3 nucleotides: TGTGCCAGTAGTTACAGGGAAGGCTATGGCTACACCTTC.